A single sample gave rise to the 14 T cell receptor beta chains below, sequenced in a study of T cell changes during pregnancy in multiple sclerosis. TCRdb keeps only in-frame clones here, not all; method: immunoSEQ multiplex PCR. The table records about 42,000 clones, 90% to 97% of them present only once. The sequencing here drew on peripheral blood, taken in the second trimester of pregnancy. These receptors were taken from a female donor with multiple sclerosis, enrolled in a pregnancy study.

The chain joins TRBV5-4 to TRBJ2-7, with 7 bases aligning to TRBD1. Germline lookup yields CDR1 SGHNT and CDR2 YYREEE (reference sequence). The CDR3 is 13 residues long. V lost 2 bases to trimming and J lost 3 bases; unmatched junction nucleotides: 2. The CDR3 loop reads CASSFGTDYEQYF. The CDR3 DNA is TGTGCCAGCAGCTTTGGGACAGACTACGAGCAGTACTTC. The full variable domain, rest sourced from reference TRBV5-4 and TRBJ2-7, is ETGVTQSPTHLIKTRGQQVTLRCSSQSGHNTVSWYQQALGQGPQFIFQYYREEENGRGNFPPRFSGLQFPNYSSELNVNALELDDSALYLCASSFGTDYEQYFGPGTRLTVT.

This clone was seen more than once but under ten times. This sequence joins TRBV7-8 and TRBJ2-1, with TRBD2 as a possible D gene (5 bases). Germline lookup yields CDR1 SGHVS and CDR2 FQNEAQ. V was pared by 3 bases and J by 7 bases, with 10 bases between. The CDR3 length is 13 residues. DNA of the CDR3: TGTGCCAGCAGCTTGGGAGTCGCTAATGAGCAGTTCTTC. This translates into CASSLGVANEQFF.

The chain has TRBV6-1 and TRBJ1-1, with D possibly TRBD1 on 6 matching bases. This CDR3 spans 12 amino acids. Germline V gives CDR1 MNHNS, CDR2 SASEGT. V lost 10 bases, J lost 0 bases, and 9 bases lay in between. CDR3 nucleotides: TGTGCCACCGCAGGGGTGAACACTGAAGCTTTCTTT. As protein: CATAGVNTEAFF.

The rearrangement links TRBV5-4 to TRBJ2-2; no definite D call. This CDR3 spans 14 amino acids. V was cut by 3 bases and J by 5 bases, with 11 bases left in between. The germline V gene encodes CDR1 SGHNT and CDR2 YYREEE (reference sequence). This chain's CDR3 is CASSSLSVTGELFF. The CDR3 DNA reads as TGTGCCAGCAGCTCCCTAAGCGTGACCGGGGAGCTGTTTTTT. Full variable domain (missing parts from reference TRBV5-4 and TRBJ2-2): ETGVTQSPTHLIKTRGQQVTLRCSSQSGHNTVSWYQQALGQGPQFIFQYYREEENGRGNFPPRFSGLQFPNYSSELNVNALELDDSALYLCASSSLSVTGELFFGEGSRLTVL.

This chain joins TRBV14 and TRBJ1-1; 9 bases map to TRBD1. In germline, CDR1 is SGHDN, CDR2 FVKESK. The CDR3 runs 16 residues. V shed 3 bases, J shed 2 bases, and the junction held 7 bases outside the gene matches. DNA for the CDR3: TGTGCCAGCAGCCAGCGACCGGGACAGGGAAACACTGAAGCTTTCTTT. It specifies CASSQRPGQGNTEAFF.

V and J are TRBV11-1 and TRBJ2-1; D is undetermined. Deletions cut 5 bases from V and 9 bases from J, with 11 bases between. The V gene's germline CDR1 is SGHAT and CDR2 FQDESV (reference sequence). The length of the CDR3 is 12 residues. DNA of the CDR3: TGTGCCAGCAGCCCGCGCCCCGGTGAGCAGTTCTTC. Translating it yields CASSPRPGEQFF. The full variable domain, rest sourced from reference TRBV11-1 and TRBJ2-1, is EAEVAQSPRYKITEKSQAVAFWCDPISGHATLYWYRQILGQGPELLVQFQDESVVDDSQLPKDRFSAERLKGVDSTLKIQPAELGDSAMYLCASSPRPGEQFFGPGTRLTVL.

V gene TRBV6-1 combines with J gene TRBJ2-7, with 7 nucleotides matching TRBD1. V gave up 8 bases and J gave up 5 bases; unmatched junction bases: 6. CDR1 and CDR2 from the germline V gene are MNHNS and SASEGT. This CDR3 has 12 amino acids. The CDR3 protein is CASEGAQDEQYF. The CDR3 DNA sequence: TGTGCCAGCGAGGGGGCGCAGGACGAGCAGTACTTC.

This chain joins TRBV11-3 and TRBJ1-1, with 9 bases lining up with TRBD1. This CDR3 is 16 amino acids long. The germline gives CDR1 SGHNT, CDR2 YENEEA. Unmatched junction bases numbered 12, after V lost 7 bases and J lost 3 bases. The CDR3 region has the DNA TGTGCCAGCACCCTGGACAGGGGTACCCGTCACACTGAAGCTTTCTTT. Protein sequence: CASTLDRGTRHTEAFF. Supplemented by reference TRBV11-3 and TRBJ1-1, the full variable domain reads EAGVVQSPRYKIIEKKQPVAFWCNPISGHNTLYWYLQNLGQGPELLIRYENEEAVDDSQLPKDRFSAERLKGVDSTLKIQPAELGDSAVYLCASTLDRGTRHTEAFFGQGTRLTVV.

V is TRBV7-6 and J is TRBJ2-7; 15 positions agree with TRBD2. Germline V lookup: CDR1 SGHVS, CDR2 FNYEAQ. The CDR3 runs to 19 residues. The junction had 15 bases not matched to a gene; V was cut back by 4 bases and J by 5 bases. CDR3 nucleotides: TGTGCCAGCAGCTCGACCAGGACTAGCGGGAGGGCCATTCGGAACGAGCAGTACTTC. This encodes CASSSTRTSGRAIRNEQYF.

The rearrangement uses TRBV7-2 and TRBJ2-7; 13 bases match TRBD2. The CDR3 has 14 residues. Germline V gives CDR1 SGHTA, CDR2 FQGNSA. The V and J ends lost 2 bases and 6 bases, in that order; junction bases with no gene match: 1. In DNA form, the CDR3 reads TGTGCCAGCAGCTTACGACTAGCGGGAGGCGAGCAGTACTTC. The encoded protein is CASSLRLAGGEQYF.

The chain joins TRBV2 to TRBJ2-1; D is ambiguous. Germline V gene lookup returns CDR1 SNHLY and CDR2 FYNNEI. The CDR3 covers 15 residues. V was cut by 3 bases and J by 0 bases, with 9 bases left in between. Here the CDR3 DNA reads TGTGCCAGCAGTGATGACGGGTACTCCTACAATGAGCAGTTCTTC. This translates into CASSDDGYSYNEQFF.

The rearrangement joins TRBV29-1 to TRBJ2-5; no definite D call. Germline CDR1 SQVTM, CDR2 ANQGSEA. CDR3 length: 10 amino acids. Between the trimmed V and J ends, which lost 4 bases and 5 bases, there was a span of 5 bases. The DNA of the CDR3 is TGCAGCGTTGTGGAGGAGACCCAGTACTTC. Translated, it gives CSVVEETQYF.

V usage is TRBV13 and J usage is TRBJ1-2, with TRBD1 as a possible D gene (6 bases). The CDR3 totals 13 residues. V lost 5 bases to trimming and J lost 6 bases, with 13 bases between them. Germline V gene lookup returns CDR1 PRHDT and CDR2 FYEKMQ (reference sequence). CDR3 amino acids: CASSPGGRDGYTF. CDR3 DNA: TGTGCCAGCAGCCCGGGGGGGCGGGATGGCTACACCTTC.

V usage is TRBV5-1 and J usage is TRBJ2-7; 7 bases agree with TRBD1. Losses at the gene ends were 3 bases for V and 2 bases for J; bases not matched to a gene: 2. Germline assignment: CDR1 SGHRS and CDR2 YFSETQ. The CDR3 covers 13 residues. CDR3 amino acids: CASSSGTAYEQYF. In DNA, the CDR3 is TGCGCCAGCAGCTCCGGGACAGCCTACGAGCAGTACTTC.